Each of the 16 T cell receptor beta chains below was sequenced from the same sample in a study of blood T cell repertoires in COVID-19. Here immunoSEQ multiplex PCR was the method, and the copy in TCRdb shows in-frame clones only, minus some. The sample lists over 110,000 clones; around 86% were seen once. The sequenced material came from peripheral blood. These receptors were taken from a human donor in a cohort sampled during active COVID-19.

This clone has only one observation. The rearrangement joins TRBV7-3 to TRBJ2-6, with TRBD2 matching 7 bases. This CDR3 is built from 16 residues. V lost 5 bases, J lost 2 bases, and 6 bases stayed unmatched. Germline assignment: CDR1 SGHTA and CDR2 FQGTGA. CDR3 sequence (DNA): TGTGCCAGCAGCCCCCAAACTAGCGCTGGGGCCAACGTCCTGACTTTC. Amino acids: CASSPQTSAGANVLTF.

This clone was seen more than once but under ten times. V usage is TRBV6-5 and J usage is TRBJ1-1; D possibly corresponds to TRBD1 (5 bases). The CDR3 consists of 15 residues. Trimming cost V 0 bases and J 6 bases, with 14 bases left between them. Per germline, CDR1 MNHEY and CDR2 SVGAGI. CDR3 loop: CASSYSSGGGSEAFF. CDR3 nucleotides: TGTGCCAGCAGTTACTCAAGCGGGGGGGGTTCTGAAGCTTTCTTT.

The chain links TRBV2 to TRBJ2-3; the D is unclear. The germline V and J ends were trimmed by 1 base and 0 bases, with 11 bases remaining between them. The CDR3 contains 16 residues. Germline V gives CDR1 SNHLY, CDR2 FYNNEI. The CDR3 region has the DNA TGTGCCAGCAGTGAAGTCAGGTTAACTAGCACAGATACGCAGTATTTT. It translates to CASSEVRLTSTDTQYF.

This CDR3 reads CASSLRLAGVLEQYF. CDR3 coding DNA: TGTGCCAGCAGCCTTAGACTAGCGGGAGTTTTAGAGCAGTACTTC. The chain recombines TRBV28 with TRBJ2-7; 12 bases agree with TRBD2. The CDR3 extends over 15 amino acids. The V gene's germline CDR1 is MDHEN and CDR2 SYDVKM. V lost 6 bases to trimming and J lost 7 bases; unmatched junction nucleotides: 10.

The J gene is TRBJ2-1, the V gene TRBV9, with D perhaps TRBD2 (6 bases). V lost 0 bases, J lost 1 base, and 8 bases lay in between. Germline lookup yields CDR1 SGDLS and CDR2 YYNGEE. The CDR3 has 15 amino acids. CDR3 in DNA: TGTGCCAGCAGCGTAGCGGGGGTGTCCTACAATGAGCAGTTCTTC. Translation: CASSVAGVSYNEQFF.

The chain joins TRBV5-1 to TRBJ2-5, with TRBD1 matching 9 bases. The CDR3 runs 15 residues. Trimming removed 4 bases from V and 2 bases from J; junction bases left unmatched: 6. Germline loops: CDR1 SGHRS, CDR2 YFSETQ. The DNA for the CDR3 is TGCGCCAGCAGCCTGGGGGGACAGGGTCAAGAGACCCAGTACTTC. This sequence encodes CASSLGGQGQETQYF.

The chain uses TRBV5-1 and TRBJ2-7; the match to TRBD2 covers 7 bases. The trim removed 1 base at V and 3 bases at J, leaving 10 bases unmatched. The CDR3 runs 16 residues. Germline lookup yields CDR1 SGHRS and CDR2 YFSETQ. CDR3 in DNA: TGCGCCAGCAGCTTGTTGTGGTCGGGAGGAGGCTACGAGCAGTACTTC. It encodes CASSLLWSGGGYEQYF.

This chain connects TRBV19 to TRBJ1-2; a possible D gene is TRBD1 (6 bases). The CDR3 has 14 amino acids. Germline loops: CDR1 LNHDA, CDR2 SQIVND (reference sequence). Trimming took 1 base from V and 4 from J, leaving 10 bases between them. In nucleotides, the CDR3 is TGTGCCAGTAGTATAGTCCAGGGGACCTATGGCTACACCTTC. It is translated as CASSIVQGTYGYTF.

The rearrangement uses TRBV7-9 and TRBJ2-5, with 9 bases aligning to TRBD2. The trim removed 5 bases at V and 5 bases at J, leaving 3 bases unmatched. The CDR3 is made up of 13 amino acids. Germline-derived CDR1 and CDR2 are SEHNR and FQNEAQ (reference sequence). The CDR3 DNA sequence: TGTGCCAGCAGCCCAGGACTAGCGGAGACCCAGTACTTC. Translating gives CASSPGLAETQYF.

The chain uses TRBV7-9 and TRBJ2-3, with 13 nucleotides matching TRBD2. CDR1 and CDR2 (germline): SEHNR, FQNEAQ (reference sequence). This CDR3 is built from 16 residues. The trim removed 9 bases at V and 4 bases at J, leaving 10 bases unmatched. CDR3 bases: TGTGCCAGAGGACTAGCGGGAGCTTCAAGGGCAGATACGCAGTATTTT. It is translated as CARGLAGASRADTQYF. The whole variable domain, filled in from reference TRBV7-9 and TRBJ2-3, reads DTGVSQNPRHKITKRGQNVTFRCDPISEHNRLYWYRQTLGQGPEFLTYFQNEAQLEKSRLLSDRFSAERPKGSFSTLEIQRTEQGDSAMYLCARGLAGASRADTQYFGPGTRLTVL.

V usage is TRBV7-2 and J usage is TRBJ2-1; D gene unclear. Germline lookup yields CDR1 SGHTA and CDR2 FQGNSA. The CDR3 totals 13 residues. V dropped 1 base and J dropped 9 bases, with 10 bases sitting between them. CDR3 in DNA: TGTGCCAGCAGCTTAGAGTGGCTAGGTGAGCAGTTCTTC. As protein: CASSLEWLGEQFF.

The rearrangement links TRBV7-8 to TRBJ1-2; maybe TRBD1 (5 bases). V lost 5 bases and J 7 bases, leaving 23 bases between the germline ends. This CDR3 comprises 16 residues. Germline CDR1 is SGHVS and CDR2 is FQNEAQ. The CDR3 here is CASSLPGGFPRSGYTF. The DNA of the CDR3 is TGTGCCAGCAGCCTCCCGGGGGGGTTCCCCCGGAGTGGCTACACCTTC.

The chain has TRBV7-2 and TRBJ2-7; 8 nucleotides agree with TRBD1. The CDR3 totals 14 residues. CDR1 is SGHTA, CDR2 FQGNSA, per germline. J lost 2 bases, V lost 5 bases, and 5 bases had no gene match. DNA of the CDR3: TGTGCCAGCAGCCTAAGGACAGGGCCCTACGAGCAGTACTTC. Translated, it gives CASSLRTGPYEQYF.

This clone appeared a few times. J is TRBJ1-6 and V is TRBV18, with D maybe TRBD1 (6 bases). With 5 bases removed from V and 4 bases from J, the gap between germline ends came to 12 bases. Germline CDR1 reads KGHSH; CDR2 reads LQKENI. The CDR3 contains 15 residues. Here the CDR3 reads CASSDGQLYNSPLHF. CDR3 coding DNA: TGTGCCAGCTCAGACGGACAGCTGTATAATTCACCCCTCCACTTT. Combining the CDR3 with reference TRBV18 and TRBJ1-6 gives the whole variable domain NAGVMQNPRHLVRRRGQEARLRCSPMKGHSHVYWYRQLPEEGLKFMVYLQKENIIDESGMPKERFSAEFPKEGPSILRIQQVVRGDSAAYFCASSDGQLYNSPLHFGNGTRLTVT.

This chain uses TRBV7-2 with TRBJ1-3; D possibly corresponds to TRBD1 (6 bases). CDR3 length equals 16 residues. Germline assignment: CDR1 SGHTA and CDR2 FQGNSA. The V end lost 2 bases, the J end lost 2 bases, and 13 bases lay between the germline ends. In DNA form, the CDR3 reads TGTGCCAGCAGCTTAATCCAGGGGTCGCCTGGAAACACCATATATTTT. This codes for CASSLIQGSPGNTIYF.

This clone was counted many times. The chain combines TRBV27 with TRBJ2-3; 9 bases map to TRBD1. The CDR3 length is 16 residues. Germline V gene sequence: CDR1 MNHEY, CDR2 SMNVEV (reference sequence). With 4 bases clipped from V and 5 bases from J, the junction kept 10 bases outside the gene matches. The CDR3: CASSSPTGGLGDTQYF. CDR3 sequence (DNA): TGTGCCAGCAGTTCCCCAACAGGGGGCTTGGGAGATACGCAGTATTTT.